Each of the 29 T cell receptor beta chains below was sequenced from the same sample in a study of blood T cell repertoires in COVID-19. TCRdb's table, derived via immunoSEQ multiplex PCR, lists solely in-frame clones and lacks some. The repertoire includes approximately 350,000 clones, roughly 90% of them detected once, and approximately 3% sits in the top ten. Source material: peripheral blood. The receptors derive from a woman between 25 and 40 years old with COVID-19, enrolled during active disease.

This chain joins TRBV19 and TRBJ1-1; D not certain. The CDR3 extends over 15 amino acids. Germline lookup yields CDR1 LNHDA and CDR2 SQIVND (reference sequence). V gave up 3 bases and J gave up 0 bases, with 11 bases separating them. The CDR3 DNA reads as TGTGCCAGTAGTATCAGATCCTCAGTGAACACTGAAGCTTTCTTT. Translating it yields CASSIRSSVNTEAFF.

The rearrangement uses TRBV6-5 and TRBJ1-2, with 9 positions matching TRBD1. The ends lost 6 bases at V and 8 bases at J; junction bases unmatched: 1. This CDR3 has 11 residues. Per germline, CDR1 MNHEY and CDR2 SVGAGI. The CDR3 DNA follows: TGTGCCAGCAGCGGACAGGGGGGCTACACCTTC. This encodes CASSGQGGYTF.

The rearrangement links TRBV3-1 (or the pseudogene TRBV3-2) to TRBJ2-5; 9 nucleotides agree with TRBD2. This CDR3 contains 14 residues. CDR1 and CDR2 (germline): LGHDT, YNNKEL (reference sequence). V lost 7 bases to trimming and J lost 6 bases; unmatched junction nucleotides: 9. The CDR3 nucleotides are TGTGCCAGCACCCCGGGACTAGCTATGAAGACCCAGTACTTC. It translates to CASTPGLAMKTQYF.

This clone came up once. The chain has TRBV4-3 and TRBJ2-1; 8 positions match TRBD2. The CDR3 is made up of 16 amino acids. Germline CDR1 LGHNA, CDR2 YSLEER. Trimming removed 4 bases from V and 5 bases from J; junction bases left unmatched: 10. The CDR3, as DNA: TGCGCCAGCAGCCCGTCAGCGACTAGCGCGAACAATGAGCAGTTCTTC. As protein: CASSPSATSANNEQFF.

This chain joins TRBV11-2 and TRBJ2-1; no reliable D call. V was shortened by 3 bases and J by 9 bases, with 6 bases between the two germline ends. CDR1 and CDR2 (germline): SGHAT, FQNNGV. This CDR3 has 11 residues. For the CDR3, the DNA is TGTGCCAGCAGCTTGAGAAGTGAGCAGTTCTTC. It yields the protein CASSLRSEQFF.

The chain employs TRBV5-1 and TRBJ1-4; D unclear. CDR1 is SGHRS, CDR2 YFSETQ, per germline. This CDR3 is 15 amino acids long. V shed 4 bases and J shed 7 bases, with 17 bases lying between them. The CDR3 sequence: CASSPTGVEGEKLFF. CDR3 in DNA: TGCGCCAGCAGCCCGACTGGGGTCGAGGGTGAAAAACTGTTTTTT.

V usage is TRBV28 and J usage is TRBJ2-3; TRBD2 matches at 7 bases. CDR1 is MDHEN and CDR2 is SYDVKM in the germline V gene. The V gene end was trimmed by 7 bases and the J gene end by 0 bases; junction bases not matched to a gene: 7. This CDR3 is built from 15 residues. In DNA, the CDR3 is TGTGCCAGCACCCATAGAGCGGGGAGCACAGATACGCAGTATTTT. Encoded protein: CASTHRAGSTDTQYF.

The chain couples TRBV5-1 to TRBJ2-1; D is unresolved. The CDR3 covers 13 residues. The germline V gene has CDR1 SGHRS and CDR2 YFSETQ. Trimming took 5 bases from V and 0 from J, leaving 6 bases between them. The CDR3 DNA reads as TGCGCCAGCAGGACGGGCTCCTACAATGAGCAGTTCTTC. This codes for CASRTGSYNEQFF.

J is TRBJ2-2 and V is TRBV18; D may be TRBD1 (5 bases). Trimming stripped 1 base from V and 6 bases from J, with 6 bases between. Germline-derived CDR1 and CDR2 are KGHSH and LQKENI. The CDR3 length is 13 residues. The CDR3 here is CASSPRGAGELFF. In DNA form, the CDR3 reads TGTGCCAGCTCACCACGGGGCGCCGGGGAGCTGTTTTTT.

This chain connects TRBV4-2 to TRBJ2-1; 9 nucleotides line up with TRBD2. V was pared by 4 bases and J by 9 bases, with 16 bases of the junction left unmatched. The CDR3 runs 17 residues. Germline V gives CDR1 LGHNA, CDR2 YNFKEQ. The CDR3 DNA reads TGTGCCAGCAGCCTCGGAGCCCCCTGGCGGGGGGGTTTTGAGCAGTTCTTC. It specifies CASSLGAPWRGGFEQFF.

This clone was recorded once. The gene calls are TRBV19 and TRBJ2-7; tentative D call: TRBD1 (7 bases). The CDR3 is 14 residues long. Per the germline V gene, CDR1 is LNHDA and CDR2 is SQIVND (reference sequence). V lost 9 bases to trimming and J lost 3 bases, with 18 bases between them. CDR3 nucleotides: TGTGCCAGCAGCCGGGAGACAGGGAGCTACGAGCAGTACTTC. This sequence encodes CASSRETGSYEQYF.

This sequence joins TRBV5-1 and TRBJ2-3, with a possible D match to TRBD2 (6 bases). There are 14 residues in the CDR3. CDR1 and CDR2 (germline): SGHRS, YFSETQ. Deletions cut 4 bases from V and 2 bases from J, with 11 bases between. The CDR3 DNA sequence: TGCGCCAGCAGCAACGGACTATACACAGATACGCAGTATTTT. Residues: CASSNGLYTDTQYF.

The V gene is TRBV11-2, the J gene TRBJ2-1; 13 bases match TRBD2. This CDR3 has 14 residues. The V and J ends lost 6 bases and 9 bases, in that order; junction bases with no gene match: 5. CDR1 and CDR2 (germline): SGHAT, FQNNGV. The CDR3: CASRRTSGSTEQFF. The CDR3 region has the DNA TGTGCCAGCAGGCGGACTAGCGGGAGTACTGAGCAGTTCTTC.

The rearrangement joins TRBV10-3 to TRBJ1-1, with no clear D. The CDR3 consists of 13 residues. In germline, CDR1 is ENHRY, CDR2 SYGVKD. Trimming took 6 bases from V and 3 from J, leaving 11 bases between them. The CDR3 sequence is CAIRAGSDTEAFF. The CDR3, as DNA: TGTGCCATCAGGGCAGGTTCGGACACTGAAGCTTTCTTT.

The chain links TRBV19 to TRBJ2-4; 8 positions agree with TRBD2. The CDR3 contains 15 residues. Germline CDR1 LNHDA, CDR2 SQIVND (reference sequence). V lost 7 bases to trimming and J lost 8 bases; unmatched junction nucleotides: 13. The CDR3 region has the DNA TGTGCCAGTACTCGGGAGGGCAGGCCGAAAGACATTCAGTACTTC. It encodes CASTREGRPKDIQYF.

This sequence joins TRBV30 and TRBJ2-5, with D possibly TRBD1 on 5 matching bases. The CDR3 covers 13 residues. Deletions cut 4 bases from V and 0 bases from J, with 9 bases between. The V gene's germline CDR1 is GTSNPN and CDR2 SVGIG (reference sequence). The CDR3 reads CAWIGVYQETQYF. The CDR3 bases are TGTGCCTGGATAGGGGTGTACCAAGAGACCCAGTACTTC.

The chain combines TRBV24-1 with TRBJ2-3; 16 bases are shared with TRBD2. With 7 bases clipped from V and 4 bases from J, the junction kept 7 bases outside the gene matches. This CDR3 is built from 17 residues. Germline loops: CDR1 KGHDR, CDR2 SFDVKD. CDR3 residues: CATRGTSGRAGADTQYF. Here the CDR3 DNA reads TGTGCCACCAGGGGGACTAGCGGGAGGGCCGGCGCAGATACGCAGTATTTT.

The rearrangement links TRBV2 to TRBJ2-2; TRBD2 matches at 13 bases. After removal of 2 bases from V and 2 bases from J, the junction contained 2 bases not matched to a gene. The length of the CDR3 is 17 residues. Germline-derived CDR1 and CDR2 are SNHLY and FYNNEI. This CDR3 reads CASSERTSGGNTGELFF. As DNA, the CDR3 is TGTGCCAGCAGTGAAAGGACTAGCGGGGGAAACACCGGGGAGCTGTTTTTT.

V is TRBV10-3 and J is TRBJ2-3, with 7 bases identical to TRBD1. The CDR3 length is 13 residues. Unmatched junction bases numbered 4, after V lost 5 bases and J lost 5 bases. Germline CDR1 and CDR2: ENHRY and SYGVKD. CDR3 bases: TGTGCCATCAGTCTGACAGGGCAAGATACGCAGTATTTT. Its protein product is CAISLTGQDTQYF.

V is TRBV7-8 and J is TRBJ2-1, with 13 bases identical to TRBD2. The CDR3 is made up of 15 amino acids. Germline trimming cut 5 bases from V and 6 bases from J; bases unmatched to any gene: 4. The germline V gene encodes CDR1 SGHVS and CDR2 FQNEAQ. The CDR3 coding sequence is TGTGCCAGCAGCCGTCGGACTAGCGGGAGCAATGAGCAGTTCTTC. This translates into CASSRRTSGSNEQFF.

The gene calls are TRBV2 and TRBJ2-2; tentative D call: TRBD2 (5 bases). V lost 2 bases, J lost 4 bases, and 14 bases lay in between. Germline CDR1 reads SNHLY; CDR2 reads FYNNEI. This CDR3 is 16 amino acids long. The CDR3 is CASSELYGRGTGELFF. The DNA of the CDR3 is TGTGCCAGCAGTGAACTATACGGCCGGGGCACCGGGGAGCTGTTTTTT.

The chain recombines TRBV28 with TRBJ2-5, with TRBD1 matching over 10 bases. The CDR3 extends over 17 amino acids. The V gene end was trimmed by 6 bases and the J gene end by 0 bases; junction bases not matched to a gene: 10. Germline V gene lookup returns CDR1 MDHEN and CDR2 SYDVKM. CDR3 sequence reads: CASSIDRTGGYQETQYF. The CDR3 region has the DNA TGTGCCAGCAGCATAGACCGGACAGGGGGATACCAAGAGACCCAGTACTTC.

This clone was observed a single time. The J gene is TRBJ2-5, the V gene TRBV18, with 7 bases that match TRBD2. This CDR3 is 18 amino acids long. V lost 0 bases to trimming and J lost 0 bases; unmatched junction nucleotides: 10. Germline V lookup: CDR1 KGHSH, CDR2 LQKENI. The CDR3 loop is CASSPPTWLAANQETQYF. The DNA for the CDR3 is TGTGCCAGCTCACCACCGACTTGGCTAGCGGCCAACCAAGAGACCCAGTACTTC.

The V gene is TRBV6-5, the J gene TRBJ1-2; D is possibly TRBD1 (6 bases). V shed 0 bases and J shed 8 bases, with 16 bases lying between them. Germline assignment: CDR1 MNHEY and CDR2 SVGAGI. This CDR3 is built from 15 residues. This CDR3 reads CASSYSTGLSAGYTF. The DNA of the CDR3 is TGTGCCAGCAGTTACTCGACAGGACTCTCCGCGGGCTACACCTTC.

This chain connects TRBV3-1 (or the pseudogene TRBV3-2) to TRBJ2-3, with D possibly being TRBD2 (7 bases). Trimming left V 0 bases short and J 3 bases short, with 13 bases between. CDR1 and CDR2 from the germline V gene are LGHDT and YNNKEL (reference sequence). The CDR3 has 16 residues. CDR3 amino acids: CASSQEAGAWTDTQYF. CDR3 coding DNA: TGTGCCAGCAGCCAAGAGGCGGGGGCTTGGACAGATACGCAGTATTTT.

This sequence joins TRBV28 and TRBJ1-1, with TRBD1 matching over 8 bases. The CDR3 covers 15 residues. The germline V gene has CDR1 MDHEN and CDR2 SYDVKM. V trimming: 2 bases; J trimming: 1 base; junction bases outside the gene matches: 3. The CDR3 DNA sequence: TGTGCCAGCAGTTTACAGGGGGCAAAGAACACTGAAGCTTTCTTT. This codes for CASSLQGAKNTEAFF.

DNA of the CDR3: TGTGCCAGCAGCTCTCGGACTAGCGGGAGGGCCCACGGTTACGAGCAGTACGTC. As protein: CASSSRTSGRAHGYEQYV. The chain joins TRBV21-1 to TRBJ2-7; TRBD2, the D gene given by the table, was not confirmed from the DNA. TRBV21-1 corresponds to a pseudogene. The CDR3 is made up of 18 amino acids.

This chain links TRBV7-8 with TRBJ2-5; D might be TRBD2 (6 bases). CDR1 and CDR2 (germline): SGHVS, FQNEAQ. Trimming removed 5 bases at V and 13 bases at J, with 14 bases between. This CDR3 region has 11 residues. CDR3 sequence reads: CASSQASERYF. CDR3 sequence (DNA): TGTGCCAGCAGCCAGGCTAGCGAGAGGTACTTC. Full variable domain (rest looked up from reference TRBV7-8 and TRBJ2-5): GAGVSQSPRYKVAKRGQDVALRCDPISGHVSLFWYQQALGQGPEFLTYFQNEAQLDKSGLPSDRFFAERPEGSVSTLKIQRTQQEDSAVYLCASSQASERYFGPGTRLLVL.

This sequence joins TRBV24-1 and TRBJ2-1, with 13 bases identical to TRBD2. V shed 1 base and J 6 bases; nucleotides not matched to a gene: 2. The CDR3 has 16 residues. Germline V gene sequence: CDR1 KGHDR, CDR2 SFDVKD. CDR3 in amino acids: CATSDLLAGGFNEQFF. The CDR3 coding sequence is TGTGCCACCAGTGATTTACTAGCGGGAGGGTTCAATGAGCAGTTCTTC.